This T cell receptor (beta chain) was captured by sequencing in a study of T cell responses to AZD1222 COVID-19 vaccine. Study observations and caveats: Baseline testing showed seropositivity in only a handful of AZD1222 recipients. A mostly white British donor set with more females was recruited, and clonal diversity was possibly underestimated. With dominance at 160-218 and 743-854, vaccine-associated CD4 TCRs spanned spike. Rises in breadth and depth of Spike-specific TCRs came after two AZD1222 doses.

Deletions cut 2 bases from V and 7 bases from J, with 11 bases between. The CDR3 is made up of 14 amino acids. Germline V gene data show CDR1 as WSHSY and CDR2 as SAAADI. In the case of this clone: The antigen remains unidentified.

Sequencing was performed with immunoSEQ multiplex PCR; in TCRdb, only in-frame clones are kept and a portion is missing. The sample contains roughly 43,000 clones, 80% of which appear only once. Sequencing used peripheral blood, obtained 28 days after the second dose of the MenACWY control vaccine. This sequence joins TRBV10-2 and TRBJ2-2, with a weak D call TRBD2 (6 bases). The sequence came from an adult who received the MenACWY meningococcal vaccine as a control. The CDR3 region is CASSEVGGNGELFF. The CDR3 nucleotides read TGCGCCAGCAGTGAGGTTGGCGGGAACGGGGAGCTGTTTTTT.